The source of this TCR beta chain is a study of T cell clones after liver transplantation. Background on the study: Patients counted as tolerant after at least one year off all immunosuppression, enzymes not exceeding twice normal.

Per germline, CDR1 MDHEN and CDR2 SYDVKM. V shed 3 bases and J shed 3 bases, with 12 bases lying between them. This CDR3 is built from 14 residues. The study, taken as a whole, reports: A larger donor-reactive than third-party decline suggested partial antigen-specific deletion. Circulating graft-donor-reactive CD4 TCRbeta sequences fell significantly post-transplant in 5 of 8 subjects.

As concerns this clone: Its antigen is not identified.

Only in-frame clones appear in the TCRdb table, and some are missing; sequencing was by immunoSEQ multiplex PCR. The profile covers tens of thousands of clones, with over 85% appearing a single time and 2% to 3% taken by the ten largest. Sequenced material: CD4+ T cells from blood, taken before liver transplant. V usage is TRBV28 and J usage is TRBJ2-7; D gene ambiguous. This TCR came from a human donor who received a liver transplant. The CDR3 DNA reads TGTGCCAGCAGTTTTGGTCCGTTTGGCTACGAGCAGTACTTC. It codes for CASSFGPFGYEQYF.